One sample yielded the 4 T cell receptor beta chains listed below, sequenced in a study of T cells in localized non-small cell lung cancer. Clones were read by immunoSEQ multiplex PCR, and TCRdb kept only the in-frame ones, dropping some. The data hold approximately 67,000 clones, with approximately 84% observed a single time. This sample comprised peripheral blood, obtained before any cancer treatment. The receptors were sampled from a female donor of 60 years or more with stage I lung adenocarcinoma.

The chain has TRBV19 and TRBJ1-4; D not resolved. The CDR3 spans 14 residues. V was cut by 1 base and J by 0 bases, with 3 bases left in between. Germline lookup yields CDR1 LNHDA and CDR2 SQIVND (reference sequence). CDR3 region: CASSIAATNEKLFF. The CDR3 nucleotides are TGTGCCAGTAGTATAGCCGCAACTAATGAAAAACTGTTTTTT.

The chain recombines TRBV6-6 with TRBJ1-5; tentatively, D is TRBD1 (6 bases). This CDR3 is built from 14 residues. CDR1 is MNHNY, CDR2 SVGAGI, per germline (reference sequence). The ends were cut back, 4 bases at V and 9 bases at J, with 16 bases in the middle. The CDR3 region has the DNA TGTGCCAGCAGTTTACAGGGTGCGGGGGCGCCCCAGCATTTT. Its translation is CASSLQGAGAPQHF.

In regard to this clone: At the DNA level, this CDR3 is encoded by other sequences in the same sample as well. The gene calls are TRBV5-1 and TRBJ1-3; no reliable D call. The CDR3 is 14 amino acids. The V end lost 0 bases, the J end lost 3 bases, and 7 bases lay between the germline ends. The germline V gene encodes CDR1 SGHRS and CDR2 YFSETQ. The CDR3 protein is CASSLGGSGNTIYF. The CDR3 region has the DNA TGCGCCAGCAGCTTGGGGGGAAGTGGAAACACCATATATTTT.

The chain has TRBV20-1 and TRBJ1-1, with D perhaps matching TRBD1 (6 bases). The germline V gene has CDR1 DFQATT and CDR2 SNEGSKA (reference sequence). V was trimmed by 7 bases and J by 6 bases, leaving 12 bases between them. The CDR3 runs to 11 residues. CDR3 sequence: CSVYRVPEAFF. As DNA, the CDR3 is TGCAGTGTTTACAGGGTCCCTGAAGCTTTCTTT.